These 32 T cell receptor beta chains came from one sample sequenced in a study of OX40 agonist ivuxolimab in advanced cancers. The method behind the library was the immunoSEQ multiplex PCR assay. Imported from immuneACCESS, the table was reduced by TCRdb to in-frame sequences with V and J called. These copies leave out some clones; in studies compared against another copy, an unresolved V gene accounts for under half, and the cause of the remainder is not known. In this sample the table shows around 70,000 clones, 85% to 95% of which occur a single time. The ten largest clones take up roughly 1% of the sample. The input for sequencing was CD4+ or CD8+ T cells sorted from blood, taken in a trial of the OX40 agonist ivuxolimab. The receptor set was obtained from an adult with an advanced solid tumor such as melanoma, head and neck, liver or kidney cancer.

The chain joins TRBV6-1 to TRBJ1-6; D is uncertain. Per germline, CDR1 MNHNS and CDR2 SASEGT. Trimming removed 3 bases at V and 7 bases at J, with 10 bases between. The CDR3 totals 14 residues. The DNA for the CDR3 is TGTGCCAGCAGTGAGAGCAGGTCCAATTCACCCCTCCACTTT. Translating it yields CASSESRSNSPLHF.

The chain uses TRBV19 and TRBJ2-5; 12 bases map to TRBD1. The ends lost 0 bases at V and 7 bases at J; junction bases unmatched: 3. Germline CDR1 and CDR2: LNHDA and SQIVND (reference sequence). There are 15 residues in the CDR3. CDR3 nucleotides: TGTGCCAGTAGTATAGATTCGGGACAGGGGGCGACCCAGTACTTC. Protein product: CASSIDSGQGATQYF.

CDR3 bases: TGTGCCAGCAGCCCCGGGCTAGCGGGAGGCCGGGATACGCAGTATTTT. Its protein product is CASSPGLAGGRDTQYF. The chain joins TRBV7-2 to TRBJ2-3, with 11 bases lining up with TRBD2. Germline-derived CDR1 and CDR2 are SGHTA and FQGNSA. The trim removed 5 bases at V and 6 bases at J, leaving 10 bases unmatched. The CDR3 is 16 amino acids.

The V call is TRBV19, the J call TRBJ2-3, with 8 bases aligning to TRBD2. Germline values: CDR1 LNHDA, CDR2 SQIVND (reference sequence). The CDR3 loop spans 15 amino acids. Unmatched junction bases numbered 6, after V lost 3 bases and J lost 4 bases. CDR3 region: CASSIELAVSDTQYF. In DNA form, the CDR3 reads TGTGCCAGTAGTATCGAACTAGCGGTTTCAGATACGCAGTATTTT.

The chain carries TRBV6-1 and TRBJ2-3; 8 bases match TRBD2. CDR1 is MNHNS and CDR2 is SASEGT in the germline V gene. Unmatched junction bases numbered 7, after V lost 2 bases and J lost 0 bases. The CDR3 totals 17 residues. The CDR3 is CASSEMGSGASTDTQYF. DNA for the CDR3: TGTGCCAGCAGTGAAATGGGTAGCGGGGCTAGCACAGATACGCAGTATTTT.

The chain recombines TRBV4-2 with TRBJ2-7, with TRBD2 matching 8 bases. This CDR3 has 15 amino acids. In germline, CDR1 is LGHNA, CDR2 YNFKEQ. J was trimmed by 3 bases and V by 0 bases; bases with no gene match: 4. Here the CDR3 reads CASSQERRGGYEQYF. Written as DNA, the CDR3 is TGTGCCAGCAGCCAAGAACGCCGGGGGGGCTACGAGCAGTACTTC.

V usage is TRBV30 and J usage is TRBJ2-1; 10 positions agree with TRBD1. There are 17 residues in the CDR3. CDR1 is GTSNPN and CDR2 is SVGIG in the germline V gene (reference sequence). V shed 3 bases, J shed 5 bases, and the junction held 13 bases outside the gene matches. This chain's CDR3 is CAWRSDRGLVVDNEQFF. The DNA for the CDR3 is TGTGCCTGGAGGTCCGACAGGGGGCTAGTGGTAGACAATGAGCAGTTCTTC.

The chain is built from TRBV30 and TRBJ2-5; a possible D gene is TRBD2 (6 bases). V lost 3 bases and J 5 bases, leaving 13 bases between the germline ends. Germline V gene data show CDR1 as GTSNPN and CDR2 as SVGIG (reference sequence). There are 13 residues in the CDR3. The CDR3 here is CAWRNGGGETQYF. DNA of the CDR3: TGTGCCTGGAGAAATGGAGGAGGGGAGACCCAGTACTTC.

The sample holds a few counts of this clone. The chain uses TRBV29-1 and TRBJ1-1; D call uncertain. Germline values: CDR1 SQVTM, CDR2 ANQGSEA. There are 13 residues in the CDR3. V dropped 6 bases and J dropped 0 bases, with 11 bases sitting between them. CDR3 DNA sequence: TGCAGCGTGGAACGGAAGATGAACACTGAAGCTTTCTTT. This codes for CSVERKMNTEAFF.

The rearrangement links TRBV11-2 to TRBJ1-2; D uncertain. The CDR3 loop spans 14 amino acids. Trimming shortened V by 1 base and J by 4 bases, and 10 bases separated the two germline ends. The germline V gene encodes CDR1 SGHAT and CDR2 FQNNGV. CDR3 amino acids: CASSLAGYFYGYTF. The CDR3 region has the DNA TGTGCCAGCAGCTTAGCGGGTTACTTCTATGGCTACACCTTC.

CDR3 sequence: CSVRDRGEKLFF. The CDR3 bases are TGCAGCGTCCGGGACAGGGGCGAAAAACTGTTTTTT. The chain carries TRBV29-1 and TRBJ1-4; 10 bases agree with TRBD1. The CDR3 runs to 12 residues. Losses at the gene ends were 6 bases for V and 8 bases for J; bases not matched to a gene: 3. Germline CDR1 and CDR2: SQVTM and ANQGSEA.

This chain joins TRBV7-9 and TRBJ2-3, with 7 positions matching TRBD1. V gave up 2 bases and J gave up 2 bases; unmatched junction bases: 4. The length of the CDR3 is 15 residues. Germline V gives CDR1 SEHNR, CDR2 FQNEAQ (reference sequence). The CDR3 reads CASSLPGQITDTQYF. The CDR3 DNA reads TGTGCCAGCAGCTTACCGGGACAGATCACAGATACGCAGTATTTT.

The J gene is TRBJ2-7, the V gene TRBV5-1; TRBD1 agrees at 8 bases. The CDR3 covers 15 residues. In germline, CDR1 is SGHRS, CDR2 YFSETQ. V shed 4 bases and J 1 base; nucleotides not matched to a gene: 7. The CDR3 DNA sequence: TGCGCCAGCAGCCCCGGGACAGGATCGTCCTACGAGCAGTACTTC. Translation gives CASSPGTGSSYEQYF.

The genes are TRBV25-1 and TRBJ1-5; 8 bases are a match to TRBD1. With V trimmed by 3 bases and J by 7 bases, 5 bases remained unmatched. Germline CDR1 MGHDK, CDR2 SYGVNS. The CDR3 is 14 amino acids. Here the CDR3 reads CASSDWQGAQPQHF. In DNA, the CDR3 is TGTGCCAGCAGTGATTGGCAGGGGGCCCAGCCCCAGCATTTT.

Notes on this clone: This specimen includes other DNA sequences encoding the same CDR3. V usage is TRBV11-3 and J usage is TRBJ2-3, with D hard to call. The germline V and J ends were trimmed by 5 bases and 2 bases, with 8 bases remaining between them. The CDR3 extends over 13 amino acids. Looked up from germline, CDR1 is SGHNT and CDR2 is YENEEA. The CDR3 nucleotides read TGTGCCAGCAGCCTCCAGGACACAGATACGCAGTATTTT. As protein: CASSLQDTDTQYF.

The CDR3 region has the DNA TGTGCCAGCAGGAGACAGGGGGACCGCTACGAGCAGTACTTC. It is translated as CASRRQGDRYEQYF. The chain employs TRBV6-6 and TRBJ2-7; 9 bases align to TRBD1. Germline V gene lookup returns CDR1 MNHNY and CDR2 SVGAGI (reference sequence). The V segment lost 6 bases and the J segment 3 bases; nucleotides outside the gene matches: 6. This CDR3 comprises 14 residues.

V and J are TRBV6-5 and TRBJ1-1, with D possibly matching TRBD1 (6 bases). CDR3 length equals 13 residues. The V end was cut by 7 bases, the J end by 1 base, with 10 bases between. Germline V gives CDR1 MNHEY, CDR2 SVGAGI. The CDR3 protein is CASNPTGNTEAFF. CDR3 DNA: TGTGCCAGCAACCCGACAGGGAACACTGAAGCTTTCTTT.

This clone has more than one count but fewer than ten. The V call is TRBV19, the J call TRBJ1-5; 7 nucleotides match TRBD1. Trimming removed 9 bases from V and 2 bases from J; junction bases left unmatched: 7. From germline, CDR1 is LNHDA and CDR2 SQIVND (reference sequence). This CDR3 region has 14 residues. The CDR3 DNA follows: TGTGCCAGCTCACAGGGGATGGGCAATCAGCCCCAGCATTTT. Protein product: CASSQGMGNQPQHF.

This chain joins TRBV7-9 and TRBJ2-2; TRBD1 is a possible D gene (5 bases). Germline CDR1 is SEHNR and CDR2 is FQNEAQ (reference sequence). V lost 5 bases and J 7 bases, leaving 17 bases between the germline ends. The CDR3 sequence is 15 residues long. This CDR3 is CASSAALGAIGELFF. CDR3 nucleotide sequence: TGTGCCAGCAGCGCAGCATTAGGGGCGATCGGGGAGCTGTTTTTT.

V and J are TRBV6-1 and TRBJ2-2, with 8 bases aligning to TRBD1. The CDR3 consists of 15 residues. Trimming cost V 5 bases and J 6 bases; bases outside gene matches: 8. Germline CDR1 MNHNS, CDR2 SASEGT. In DNA form, the CDR3 reads TGTGCCAGCAGTACTAAGACAGGGGTACCCGGGGAGCTGTTTTTT. Translation: CASSTKTGVPGELFF.

The rearrangement links TRBV7-9 to TRBJ2-1; 10 positions match TRBD2. J gave up 7 bases and V 4 bases, and 4 bases lay outside the gene matches. The CDR3 spans 14 residues. Looked up from germline, CDR1 is SEHNR and CDR2 is FQNEAQ (reference sequence). The CDR3 here is CASSSGTSVNEQFF. The CDR3 nucleotides are TGTGCCAGCAGCTCCGGGACTAGCGTTAATGAGCAGTTCTTC.

This chain joins TRBV9 and TRBJ2-1, with 12 bases fitting TRBD1. With 3 bases clipped from V and 3 bases from J, the junction kept 1 base outside the gene matches. Germline assignment: CDR1 SGDLS and CDR2 YYNGEE. The CDR3 totals 15 residues. The CDR3 nucleotides read TGTGCCAGCAGCGGGGACAGGGGGCTCTACAATGAGCAGTTCTTC. Its protein product is CASSGDRGLYNEQFF. Drawing the rest from reference TRBV9 and TRBJ2-1, the complete variable domain is DSGVTQTPKHLITATGQRVTLRCSPRSGDLSVYWYQQSLDQGLQFLIQYYNGEERAKGNILERFSAQQFPDLHSELNLSSLELGDSALYFCASSGDRGLYNEQFFGPGTRLTVL.

This clone was seen only a few times. A read error may account for a junction end that differs from germline. V and J are TRBV18 and TRBJ1-2, with D perhaps TRBD1 (5 bases). CDR1 KGHSH and CDR2 LQKENI come from the germline V gene. This CDR3 has 11 residues. The CDR3 protein is CASSEGQLGSF. The CDR3 DNA is TGTGCCAGCTCGGAAGGACAACTTGGGAGCTTC.

The rearrangement links TRBV6-4 to TRBJ2-1, with TRBD2 identical over 9 bases. The CDR3 is made up of 17 amino acids. The trim removed 6 bases at V and 7 bases at J, leaving 16 bases unmatched. Germline CDR1 MRHNA, CDR2 SNTAGT. The CDR3, as DNA: TGTGCCAGCAGCTCCACACCCCTGGCGGGGGGGCGGAATGAGCAGTTCTTC. Protein sequence: CASSSTPLAGGRNEQFF.

Details on this clone: Other nucleotide sequences in the sample specify the same CDR3. The rearrangement uses TRBV19 and TRBJ1-2; TRBD1 matches at 9 bases. Germline CDR1 LNHDA, CDR2 SQIVND (reference sequence). The CDR3 has 13 amino acids. With V trimmed by 5 bases and J by 4 bases, 2 bases remained unmatched. The CDR3 is CASSPGQGYGYTF. The CDR3 coding sequence is TGTGCCAGTAGTCCGGGACAGGGCTATGGCTACACCTTC.

The chain combines TRBV6-5 with TRBJ1-4; possible D gene TRBD1, 5 bases. CDR1 and CDR2 from the germline V gene are MNHEY and SVGAGI. Trimming stripped 0 bases from V and 4 bases from J, with 12 bases between. The CDR3 length is 16 residues. The CDR3 coding sequence is TGTGCCAGCAGTTACTCGACGGGACTACTTAATGAAAAACTGTTTTTT. The encoded protein is CASSYSTGLLNEKLFF.

The gene calls are TRBV10-3 and TRBJ1-2; D call uncertain. Trimming shortened V by 8 bases and J by 5 bases, and 12 bases separated the two germline ends. Germline V CDR1 and CDR2: ENHRY, SYGVKD. This CDR3 has 12 amino acids. The CDR3, as DNA: TGTGCCATCTCACCGGGAGAATATGGCTACACCTTC. Protein: CAISPGEYGYTF.

The gene calls are TRBV6-1 and TRBJ2-2; a weak D match, TRBD2 (5 bases). V lost 4 bases and J lost 2, with 8 bases in between. Germline CDR1 MNHNS, CDR2 SASEGT. This CDR3 comprises 14 residues. The CDR3 region has the DNA TGTGCCAGCAGTGTCGGGGTTAACACCGGGGAGCTGTTTTTT. It encodes CASSVGVNTGELFF.

J is TRBJ2-1 and V is TRBV5-4; 7 nucleotides agree with TRBD2. CDR3 length: 15 amino acids. J lost 3 bases, V lost 0 bases, and 3 bases had no gene match. CDR1 is SGHNT, CDR2 YYREEE, per germline (reference sequence). The CDR3 sequence: CASSLGTSLYNEQFF. In nucleotides, the CDR3 is TGTGCCAGCAGCTTGGGGACTAGTCTCTACAATGAGCAGTTCTTC.

This chain connects TRBV19 to TRBJ2-3; D may be TRBD2 (6 bases). The CDR3 spans 14 residues. Trimming took off 7 bases at V and 2 bases at J, with 13 bases between the two ends. Per the germline V gene, CDR1 is LNHDA and CDR2 is SQIVND (reference sequence). The CDR3 sequence: CASTGGTHTDTQYF. The CDR3 DNA follows: TGTGCCAGTACTGGCGGGACCCACACAGATACGCAGTATTTT.

The chain has TRBV27 and TRBJ2-3; D possibly uses TRBD1 or TRBD2 (5 bases each). Germline CDR1 reads MNHEY; CDR2 reads SMNVEV (reference sequence). This CDR3 has 16 amino acids. V was pared by 6 bases and J by 4 bases, with 20 bases between. The CDR3 DNA follows: TGTGCCAGCAGCCTTGGAACTACCCGAGGGGCAGATACGCAGTATTTT. This sequence encodes CASSLGTTRGADTQYF.

The V call is TRBV14, the J call TRBJ2-7; TRBD2 matches at 10 bases. Germline CDR1 and CDR2: SGHDN and FVKESK. The CDR3 runs to 15 residues. The V gene end was trimmed by 1 base and the J gene end by 8 bases; junction bases not matched to a gene: 8. CDR3 sequence reads: CASSQGASGRLQQYF. In nucleotides, the CDR3 is TGTGCCAGCAGCCAAGGGGCTAGCGGGAGACTACAGCAGTACTTC.